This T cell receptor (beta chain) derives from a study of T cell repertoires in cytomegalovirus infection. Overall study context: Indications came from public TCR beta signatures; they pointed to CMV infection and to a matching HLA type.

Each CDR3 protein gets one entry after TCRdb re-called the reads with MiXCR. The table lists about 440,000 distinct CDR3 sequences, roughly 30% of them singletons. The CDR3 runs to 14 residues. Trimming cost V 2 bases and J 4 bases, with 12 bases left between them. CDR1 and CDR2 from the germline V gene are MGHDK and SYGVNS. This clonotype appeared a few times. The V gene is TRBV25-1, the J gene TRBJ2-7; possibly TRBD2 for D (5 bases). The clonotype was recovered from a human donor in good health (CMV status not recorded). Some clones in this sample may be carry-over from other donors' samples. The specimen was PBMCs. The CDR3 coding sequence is TGTGCCAGCAGTGAAGGGAACGGGATTTACGAGCAGTACTTC. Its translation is CASSEGNGIYEQYF.